Presented here are 2 T cell receptor beta chains from one specimen sequenced in a study of T cell therapy after organ transplantation. Antigen specificity for these receptors is unknown. The assay was immunoSEQ multiplex PCR, and TCRdb's table has in-frame clones only and misses some. The sample gives about 20,000 clones, 84% of which show up once; less than 40% is in the top ten. The time point is: 20-29 weeks after completion of therapy. Sequences were derived from CD8+ T cells from blood, sampled after autologous CMV-specific T cell therapy. These receptors originate from a human patient who had received a solid organ transplant and had CMV disease. A share of the T cells may be of graft donor origin.

In its sample, this clone was seen once. This chain connects TRBV27 to TRBJ2-1, with 9 bases that match TRBD2. J was trimmed by 6 bases and V by 8 bases; bases with no gene match: 8. CDR1 is MNHEY, CDR2 SMNVEV, per germline (reference sequence). CDR3 length equals 14 residues. This chain's CDR3 is CASPIAGVGNEQFF. CDR3 DNA sequence: TGTGCCAGCCCCATAGCGGGAGTAGGCAATGAGCAGTTCTTC.

The J gene is TRBJ2-7, the V gene TRBV6-5; D is ambiguous. Trimming shortened V by 0 bases and J by 3 bases, and 12 bases separated the two germline ends. The CDR3 runs 15 residues. CDR1 is MNHEY and CDR2 is SVGAGI in the germline V gene. CDR3 in amino acids: CASSYSVQVGYEQYF. The CDR3 region has the DNA TGTGCCAGCAGTTACTCTGTCCAGGTTGGCTACGAGCAGTACTTC.